These 29 T cell receptor beta chains share one sample of origin, sequenced in a study of CD8 T cells in Susac syndrome. When the RNA was reverse transcribed, random hexamers were used with an input of roughly 0.45 to 1 ug. TCRdb recomputed calls from the immunoSEQ multiplex PCR reads with MiXCR, one row per CDR3 protein. Of under 550,000 distinct CDR3 sequences in the sample, 85% to 90% were seen once. The sequencing sample was made of CD8+ T cells from PBMCs. All receptors come from a human donor with multiple sclerosis.

J is TRBJ1-5 and V is TRBV27; D is perhaps TRBD1 (6 bases). The CDR3 length is 16 residues. Between the trimmed V and J ends, which lost 0 bases and 0 bases, there was a span of 9 bases. Germline V gives CDR1 MNHEY, CDR2 SMNVEV (reference sequence). CDR3 sequence: CASSLSGTPSNQPQHF. CDR3 in DNA: TGTGCCAGCAGTTTATCGGGGACACCTAGCAATCAGCCCCAGCATTTT.

The CDR3 DNA reads TGTGCCAGCAGCTTAGGTTCTAGCGGGAAAAGAGATACGCAGTATTTT. Its translation: CASSLGSSGKRDTQYF. The rearrangement uses TRBV11-2 and TRBJ2-3; TRBD2 aligns across 9 bases. The CDR3 runs 16 residues. CDR1 is SGHAT, CDR2 FQNNGV, per germline. V lost 1 base and J lost 5; bases outside the gene matches: 7.

This sequence joins TRBV27 and TRBJ1-5, with 8 bases lining up with TRBD1. V shed 1 base and J 5 bases; nucleotides not matched to a gene: 4. The CDR3 has 15 residues. The V gene's germline CDR1 is MNHEY and CDR2 SMNVEV (reference sequence). The CDR3 region is CASSLWGTGDQPQHF. The CDR3 DNA sequence: TGTGCCAGCAGTTTATGGGGGACAGGAGATCAGCCCCAGCATTTT.

V usage is TRBV25-1 and J usage is TRBJ2-3; D ambiguous. This CDR3 is 14 amino acids long. V gave up 3 bases and J gave up 2 bases, with 9 bases separating them. Germline CDR1 and CDR2: MGHDK and SYGVNS. CDR3 sequence (DNA): TGTGCCAGCAGTGATGGGTTCTACACAGATACGCAGTATTTT. This codes for CASSDGFYTDTQYF.

The rearrangement uses TRBV6-5 and TRBJ2-5; D ambiguous. The V gene lost 3 bases and the J gene lost 3 bases, with 11 bases spanning the gap. CDR1 MNHEY and CDR2 SVGAGI come from the germline V gene. The CDR3 sequence is 14 residues long. CDR3 sequence reads: CASSYRIGEETQYF. CDR3 nucleotide sequence: TGTGCCAGCAGTTATAGGATTGGGGAAGAGACCCAGTACTTC.

This rearrangement joins TRBV4-1 to TRBJ1-5; D gene uncertain. This CDR3 is built from 14 residues. In germline, CDR1 is MGHRA, CDR2 YSYEKL. Trimming removed 7 bases from V and 5 bases from J, with 15 bases in between. CDR3 nucleotide sequence: TGCGCCAGCAAGGTGTCAGTGTTTCATCAGCCCCAGCATTTT. Its translation is CASKVSVFHQPQHF.

The J gene is TRBJ1-2, the V gene TRBV4-1; 9 bases agree with TRBD1. The CDR3 is 13 amino acids. CDR1 is MGHRA, CDR2 YSYEKL, per germline. The trim removed 1 base at V and 8 bases at J, leaving 2 bases unmatched. Written as DNA, the CDR3 is TGCGCCAGCAGCCAAGTTGGGACAGGGGGCTACACCTTC. The encoded protein is CASSQVGTGGYTF.

The chain couples TRBV28 to TRBJ2-1; 9 bases match TRBD2. Germline CDR1 and CDR2: MDHEN and SYDVKM. V was pared by 5 bases and J by 3 bases, with 5 bases of the junction left unmatched. This CDR3 comprises 15 residues. CDR3 in amino acids: CASSRLAEIYNEQFF. The CDR3 nucleotides are TGTGCCAGCAGTCGACTAGCGGAGATCTACAATGAGCAGTTCTTC.

The rearrangement uses TRBV4-1 and TRBJ2-7; weak D call: TRBD1 (5 bases). This CDR3 spans 15 amino acids. Looked up from germline, CDR1 is MGHRA and CDR2 is YSYEKL. V was shortened by 1 base and J by 2 bases, with 12 bases between the two germline ends. This CDR3 reads CASSQGPGNPYEQYF. The CDR3 nucleotides read TGCGCCAGCAGCCAAGGTCCAGGGAACCCCTACGAGCAGTACTTC.

This clonotype is a singleton in its sample. The CDR3 DNA reads as TGCGCCAGCAGCTGGAATAGCGGGGGCACAGATACGCAGTATTTT. This encodes CASSWNSGGTDTQYF. This chain joins TRBV5-1 and TRBJ2-3; 8 bases match TRBD2. The CDR3 spans 15 residues. V was clipped by 3 bases and J by 1 base; unmatched bases: 4. Per the germline V gene, CDR1 is SGHRS and CDR2 is YFSETQ. The whole variable domain, remainder taken from reference TRBV5-1 and TRBJ2-3, is KAGVTQTPRYLIKTRGQQVTLSCSPISGHRSVSWYQQTPGQGLQFLFEYFSETQRNKGNFPGRFSGRQFSNSRSEMNVSTLELGDSALYLCASSWNSGGTDTQYFGPGTRLTVL.

V usage is TRBV6-1 and J usage is TRBJ2-1, with D possibly being TRBD1 (6 bases). Germline CDR1 and CDR2: MNHNS and SASEGT. Trimming removed 5 bases from V and 4 bases from J, with 12 bases in between. The length of the CDR3 is 14 residues. This chain's CDR3 is CASSRGIDYNEQFF. The CDR3 coding sequence is TGTGCCAGCAGTAGGGGGATTGATTACAATGAGCAGTTCTTC.

V usage is TRBV6-5 and J usage is TRBJ2-3; 8 nucleotides match TRBD1. J lost 4 bases, V lost 0 bases, and 9 bases had no gene match. Per the germline V gene, CDR1 is MNHEY and CDR2 is SVGAGI. CDR3 length equals 17 residues. CDR3 in DNA: TGTGCCAGCAGTTACTCAGCGGACAGGGTTTTGGCAGATACGCAGTATTTT. Translated, it gives CASSYSADRVLADTQYF.

The chain recombines TRBV14 with TRBJ1-1, with 8 bases that match TRBD1. Germline V gene lookup returns CDR1 SGHDN and CDR2 FVKESK. The CDR3 has 16 residues. Germline trimming cut 0 bases from V and 6 bases from J; bases unmatched to any gene: 9. CDR3 in DNA: TGTGCCAGCAGCCAAGATCTAGACAGGGGAATTGCTGAAGCTTTCTTT. Translation: CASSQDLDRGIAEAFF.

V is TRBV5-6 and J is TRBJ1-2; 9 nucleotides line up with TRBD1. The germline V gene encodes CDR1 SGHDT and CDR2 YYEEEE. Unmatched junction bases numbered 18, after V lost 7 bases and J lost 2 bases. The CDR3 is made up of 18 amino acids. CDR3 in DNA: TGTGCCAGCCGCACCCCGCCCCGGGACAGGGAAAGGAACTATGGCTACACCTTC. Translated: CASRTPPRDRERNYGYTF.

The V call is TRBV12-5, the J call TRBJ1-5, with D maybe TRBD1 (5 bases). Germline V gene data show CDR1 as LGHNT and CDR2 as FRNRAP. CDR3 length: 17 amino acids. The germline V and J ends were trimmed by 4 bases and 5 bases, with 21 bases remaining between them. The CDR3 reads CASGSFGAQSGDQPQHF. CDR3 bases: TGTGCTAGTGGTTCCTTCGGGGCTCAAAGTGGCGATCAGCCCCAGCATTTT.

This clonotype was seen more than once but under ten times. The chain combines TRBV7-2 with TRBJ2-1; D perhaps matches TRBD2 (5 bases). V was clipped by 3 bases and J by 4 bases, with 13 bases between them. The CDR3 is 15 amino acids. Per the germline V gene, CDR1 is SGHTA and CDR2 is FQGNSA. The CDR3 DNA is TGTGCCAGCAGCTTTCCCCGGACTGGGTACAATGAGCAGTTCTTC. Its translation: CASSFPRTGYNEQFF.

This chain links TRBV20-1 with TRBJ2-1, with TRBD2 matching 8 bases. The ends lost 1 base at V and 8 bases at J; junction bases unmatched: 16. This CDR3 has 17 amino acids. CDR1 DFQATT and CDR2 SNEGSKA come from the germline V gene (reference sequence). The CDR3 region has the DNA TGCAGTGCTAGAGGAAGGGTAGCGGGAATATCCTTCGATGAGCAGTTCTTC. Amino acids: CSARGRVAGISFDEQFF.

This clonotype appeared a few times. The chain employs TRBV7-2 and TRBJ1-5; D uncertain. The V gene lost 2 bases and the J gene lost 10 bases, with 12 bases spanning the gap. This CDR3 is built from 13 residues. CDR1 SGHTA and CDR2 FQGNSA come from the germline V gene. The CDR3 coding sequence is TGTGCCAGCAGCTTAAGGAATTTTCAACCCCAGCATTTT. Translation gives CASSLRNFQPQHF. The variable domain in full, with the rest retrieved from reference TRBV7-2 and TRBJ1-5, is GAGVSQSPSNKVTEKGKDVELRCDPISGHTALYWYRQSLGQGLEFLIYFQGNSAPDKSGLPSDRFSAERTGGSVSTLTIQRTQQEDSAVYLCASSLRNFQPQHFGDGTRLSIL.

The V gene is TRBV5-4, the J gene TRBJ2-1, with a weak D call TRBD2 (5 bases). The CDR3 covers 15 residues. The germline V gene has CDR1 SGHNT and CDR2 YYREEE (reference sequence). Trimming shortened V by 1 base and J by 6 bases, and 14 bases separated the two germline ends. The CDR3 spells CASSLTPRGLNEQFF. CDR3 sequence (DNA): TGTGCCAGCAGCTTGACGCCCCGGGGTCTCAATGAGCAGTTCTTC.

The rearrangement uses TRBV7-6 and TRBJ2-7, with 10 bases identical to TRBD1. The CDR3 totals 15 residues. The germline CDR1 and CDR2 sequences are SGHVS and FNYEAQ. V was clipped by 6 bases and J by 3 bases; unmatched bases: 8. The CDR3 nucleotides read TGTGCCAGCAGTCCCGGGACAGGGGCCTTCTACGAGCAGTACTTC. Translating it yields CASSPGTGAFYEQYF.

This clonotype occurred a few times. This chain uses TRBV5-4 with TRBJ2-7; no clear D. The CDR3 has 13 amino acids. CDR1 is SGHNT and CDR2 is YYREEE in the germline V gene (reference sequence). V lost 0 bases to trimming and J lost 2 bases, with 6 bases between them. CDR3 DNA: TGTGCCAGCAGCTTGGGGAGAACCTACGAGCAGTACTTC. It specifies CASSLGRTYEQYF.

CDR3 sequence (DNA): TGCGCCAGCAGCCAAGTCTCAGGAACTGGCTACACCTTC. As protein: CASSQVSGTGYTF. V usage is TRBV4-1 and J usage is TRBJ1-2; D is unresolved. The length of the CDR3 is 13 residues. Between the trimmed V and J ends, which lost 1 base and 7 bases, there was a span of 10 bases. CDR1 is MGHRA, CDR2 YSYEKL, per germline.

This rearrangement joins TRBV12-3 or TRBV12-4 to TRBJ1-1, with D maybe TRBD1 (6 bases). V lost 5 bases to trimming and J lost 5 bases, with 18 bases between them. This CDR3 has 15 amino acids. Written as DNA, the CDR3 is TGTGCCAGCAGTAATTATGGGGGGCGCCGGACTGAAGCTTTCTTT. Its translation: CASSNYGGRRTEAFF.

The chain has TRBV27 and TRBJ1-2; 9 bases are shared with TRBD1. V gave up 6 bases and J gave up 5 bases; unmatched junction bases: 13. The CDR3 is 16 amino acids. CDR1 and CDR2 (germline): MNHEY, SMNVEV (reference sequence). CDR3 sequence (DNA): TGTGCCAGCAGAGGGCCGGGACAGGGCGGGCGGTATGGCTACACCTTC. Translated, it gives CASRGPGQGGRYGYTF.

The chain has TRBV6-1 and TRBJ2-3, with 8 positions matching TRBD2. Germline V gene data show CDR1 as MNHNS and CDR2 as SASEGT. J lost 2 bases, V lost 2 bases, and 9 bases had no gene match. CDR3 length: 17 residues. CDR3 protein: CASSEFGTSGTTDTQYF. CDR3 nucleotide sequence: TGTGCCAGCAGTGAATTCGGCACTAGCGGAACCACAGATACGCAGTATTTT.

The gene calls are TRBV7-2 and TRBJ2-1, with TRBD2 identical over 7 bases. J lost 10 bases, V lost 5 bases, and 17 bases had no gene match. Germline loops: CDR1 SGHTA, CDR2 FQGNSA. This CDR3 is 16 amino acids long. The CDR3 sequence: CASSPWGGLQPLEQFF. CDR3 nucleotides: TGTGCCAGCAGCCCTTGGGGGGGTCTCCAACCACTAGAGCAGTTCTTC.

This chain links TRBV27 with TRBJ1-1; 8 nucleotides agree with TRBD1. This CDR3 region has 16 residues. The junction had 9 bases not matched to a gene; V was cut back by 2 bases and J by 4 bases. CDR1 and CDR2 (germline): MNHEY, SMNVEV (reference sequence). The CDR3 DNA reads as TGTGCCAGCAGTTTAATGGCAGGGGGCGCGGGCACTGAAGCTTTCTTT. Translation gives CASSLMAGGAGTEAFF.

The chain uses TRBV9 and TRBJ2-3, with D possibly being TRBD1 or TRBD2 (5 bases each). V shed 0 bases and J shed 8 bases, with 10 bases lying between them. The CDR3 is 13 residues long. The germline CDR1 and CDR2 sequences are SGDLS and YYNGEE. Here the CDR3 reads CASSVAGPGTQYF. The CDR3 region has the DNA TGTGCCAGCAGCGTAGCGGGGCCGGGTACGCAGTATTTT.

This chain joins TRBV25-1 and TRBJ1-1, with a tentative D call TRBD1 (6 bases). V gave up 8 bases and J gave up 6 bases, with 10 bases separating them. The germline gives CDR1 MGHDK, CDR2 SYGVNS. The CDR3 consists of 11 residues. CDR3 bases: TGTGCCAGCGTGGGGGGGCCTGAAGCTTTCTTT. The encoded protein is CASVGGPEAFF.